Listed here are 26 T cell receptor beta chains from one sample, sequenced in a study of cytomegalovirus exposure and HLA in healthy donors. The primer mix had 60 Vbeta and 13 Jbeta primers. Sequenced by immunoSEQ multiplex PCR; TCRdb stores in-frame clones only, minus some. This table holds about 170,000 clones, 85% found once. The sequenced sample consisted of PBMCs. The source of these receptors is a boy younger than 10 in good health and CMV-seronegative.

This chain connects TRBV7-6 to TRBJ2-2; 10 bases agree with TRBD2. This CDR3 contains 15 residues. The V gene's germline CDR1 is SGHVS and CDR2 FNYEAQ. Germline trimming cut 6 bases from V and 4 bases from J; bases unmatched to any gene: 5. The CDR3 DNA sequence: TGTGCCAGCAGGGCTAGCGGGGGCGGCACCGGGGAGCTGTTTTTT. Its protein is CASRASGGGTGELFF.

CDR3: CASTKRRGVYNEQFF. CDR3 nucleotide sequence: TGTGCCAGCACTAAACGACGGGGAGTATACAATGAGCAGTTCTTC. The chain has TRBV5-6 and TRBJ2-1, with D perhaps TRBD2 (5 bases). V shed 6 bases and J shed 4 bases, with 17 bases lying between them. Looked up from germline, CDR1 is SGHDT and CDR2 is YYEEEE. The CDR3 covers 15 residues.

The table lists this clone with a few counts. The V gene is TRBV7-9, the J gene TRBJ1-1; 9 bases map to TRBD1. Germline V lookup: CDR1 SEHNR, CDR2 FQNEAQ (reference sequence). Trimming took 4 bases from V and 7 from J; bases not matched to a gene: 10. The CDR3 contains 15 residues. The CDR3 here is CASSSEVTGGREAFF. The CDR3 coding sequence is TGTGCCAGCAGCTCTGAAGTCACAGGGGGCCGTGAAGCTTTCTTT.

The CDR3 bases are TGCGCCAGCAGCTTGGCGGTTGGGGGGTACCAAGAGACCCAGTACTTC. It codes for CASSLAVGGYQETQYF. This chain connects TRBV5-1 to TRBJ2-5, with TRBD2 as a possible D gene (6 bases). Germline V lookup: CDR1 SGHRS, CDR2 YFSETQ. V gave up 0 bases and J gave up 0 bases, with 12 bases separating them. This CDR3 is built from 16 residues.

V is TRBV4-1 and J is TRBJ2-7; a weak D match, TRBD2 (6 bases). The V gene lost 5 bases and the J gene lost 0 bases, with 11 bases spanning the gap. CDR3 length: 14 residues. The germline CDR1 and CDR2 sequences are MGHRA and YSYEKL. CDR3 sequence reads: CASSVQEGSYEQYV. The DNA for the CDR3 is TGCGCCAGCAGCGTACAGGAGGGCTCCTACGAGCAGTACGTC.

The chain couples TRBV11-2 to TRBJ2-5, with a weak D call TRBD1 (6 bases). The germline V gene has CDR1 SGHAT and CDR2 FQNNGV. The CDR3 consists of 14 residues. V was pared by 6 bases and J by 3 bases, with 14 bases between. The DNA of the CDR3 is TGTGCCAGCAGTTCTCTTAGGGGGAAAGAGACCCAGTACTTC. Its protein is CASSSLRGKETQYF.

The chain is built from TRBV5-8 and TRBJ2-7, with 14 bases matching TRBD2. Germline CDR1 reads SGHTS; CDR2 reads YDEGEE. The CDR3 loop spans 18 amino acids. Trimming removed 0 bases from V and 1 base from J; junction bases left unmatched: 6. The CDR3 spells CASSLGTSGGLPSYEQYV. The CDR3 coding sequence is TGTGCCAGCAGCTTGGGGACTAGCGGGGGGCTGCCTTCCTACGAGCAGTACGTC.

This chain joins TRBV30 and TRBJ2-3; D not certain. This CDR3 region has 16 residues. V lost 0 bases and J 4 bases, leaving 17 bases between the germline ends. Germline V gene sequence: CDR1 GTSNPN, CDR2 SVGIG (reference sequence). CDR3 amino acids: CAWSVQLSPPSDTQYF. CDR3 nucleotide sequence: TGTGCCTGGAGTGTTCAACTAAGTCCGCCTTCAGATACGCAGTATTTT.

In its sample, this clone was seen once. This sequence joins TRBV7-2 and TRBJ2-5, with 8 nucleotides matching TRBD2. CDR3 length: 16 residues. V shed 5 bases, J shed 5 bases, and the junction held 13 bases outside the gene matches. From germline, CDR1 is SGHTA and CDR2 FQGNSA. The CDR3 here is CASSPTGGGWGETQYF. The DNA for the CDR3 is TGTGCCAGCAGCCCGACCGGGGGGGGTTGGGGGGAGACCCAGTACTTC.

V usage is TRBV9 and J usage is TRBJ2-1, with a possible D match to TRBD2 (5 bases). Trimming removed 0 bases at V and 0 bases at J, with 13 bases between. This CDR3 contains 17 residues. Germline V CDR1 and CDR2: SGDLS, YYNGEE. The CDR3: CASSVGLGRDSYNEQFF. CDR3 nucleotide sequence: TGTGCCAGCAGCGTAGGTCTGGGGAGAGACTCCTACAATGAGCAGTTCTTC.

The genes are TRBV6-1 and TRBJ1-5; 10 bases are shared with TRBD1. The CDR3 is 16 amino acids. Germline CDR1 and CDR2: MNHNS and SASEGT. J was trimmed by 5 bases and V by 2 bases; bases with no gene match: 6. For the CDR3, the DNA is TGTGCCAGCAGTGAATTGGAGACAGGGGGCCATCAGCCCCAGCATTTT. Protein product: CASSELETGGHQPQHF.

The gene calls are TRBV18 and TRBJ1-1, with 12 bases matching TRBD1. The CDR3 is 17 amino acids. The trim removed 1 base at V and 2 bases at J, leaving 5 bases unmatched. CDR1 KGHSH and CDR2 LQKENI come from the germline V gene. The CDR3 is CASSPRDRGPTNTEAFF. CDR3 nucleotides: TGTGCCAGCTCACCACGGGACAGGGGGCCAACAAACACTGAAGCTTTCTTT.

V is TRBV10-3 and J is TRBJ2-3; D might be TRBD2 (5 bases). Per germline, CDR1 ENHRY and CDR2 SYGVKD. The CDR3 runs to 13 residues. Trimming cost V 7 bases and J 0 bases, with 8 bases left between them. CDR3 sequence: CAIMSGSTDTQYF. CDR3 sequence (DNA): TGTGCCATCATGTCGGGGAGCACAGATACGCAGTATTTT.

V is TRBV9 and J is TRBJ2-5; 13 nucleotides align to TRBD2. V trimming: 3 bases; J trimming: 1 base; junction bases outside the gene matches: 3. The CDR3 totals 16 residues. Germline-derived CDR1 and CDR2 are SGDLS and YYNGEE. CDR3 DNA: TGTGCCAGCAGCGCCGGGACTAGCGGGGTCCAAGAGACCCAGTACTTC. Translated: CASSAGTSGVQETQYF.

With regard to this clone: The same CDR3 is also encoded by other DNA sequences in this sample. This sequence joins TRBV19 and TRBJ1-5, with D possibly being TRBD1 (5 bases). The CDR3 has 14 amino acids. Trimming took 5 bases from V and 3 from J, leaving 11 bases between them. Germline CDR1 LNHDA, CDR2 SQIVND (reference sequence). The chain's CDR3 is CASSDNRYNQPQHF. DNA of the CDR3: TGTGCCAGTAGTGATAACAGGTACAATCAGCCCCAGCATTTT.

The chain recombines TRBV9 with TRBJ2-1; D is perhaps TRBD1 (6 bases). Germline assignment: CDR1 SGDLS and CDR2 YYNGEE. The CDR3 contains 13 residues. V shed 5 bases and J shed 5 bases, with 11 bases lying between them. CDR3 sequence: CASSLRQDNEQFF. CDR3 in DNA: TGTGCCAGCAGTCTTAGACAGGACAATGAGCAGTTCTTC. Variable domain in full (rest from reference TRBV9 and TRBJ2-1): DSGVTQTPKHLITATGQRVTLRCSPRSGDLSVYWYQQSLDQGLQFLIQYYNGEERAKGNILERFSAQQFPDLHSELNLSSLELGDSALYFCASSLRQDNEQFFGPGTRLTVL.

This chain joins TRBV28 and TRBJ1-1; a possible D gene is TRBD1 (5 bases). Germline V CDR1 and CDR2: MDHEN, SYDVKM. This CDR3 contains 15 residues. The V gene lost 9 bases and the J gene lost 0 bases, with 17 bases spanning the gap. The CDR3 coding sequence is TGTGCCAGTATCGACGGGGGAAACATGAACACTGAAGCTTTCTTT. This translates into CASIDGGNMNTEAFF.

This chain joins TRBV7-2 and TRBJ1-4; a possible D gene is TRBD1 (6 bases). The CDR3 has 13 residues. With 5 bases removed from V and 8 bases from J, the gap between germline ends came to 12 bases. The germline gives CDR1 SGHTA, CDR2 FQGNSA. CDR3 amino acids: CASSPGTLEKLFF. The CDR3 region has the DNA TGTGCCAGCAGCCCTGGGACACTAGAAAAACTGTTTTTT.

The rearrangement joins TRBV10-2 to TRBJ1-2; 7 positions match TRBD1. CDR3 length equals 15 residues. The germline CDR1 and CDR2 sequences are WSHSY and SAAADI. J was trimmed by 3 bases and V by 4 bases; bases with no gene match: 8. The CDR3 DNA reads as TGCGCCAGCAGTGCCCCGACAGGGAATTACTATGGCTACACCTTC. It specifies CASSAPTGNYYGYTF.

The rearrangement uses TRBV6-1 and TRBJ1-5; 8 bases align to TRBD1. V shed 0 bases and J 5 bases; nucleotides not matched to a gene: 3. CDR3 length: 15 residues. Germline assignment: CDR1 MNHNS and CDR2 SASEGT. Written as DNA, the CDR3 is TGTGCCAGCAGTGAAGCGGGGACAGGTTATCAGCCCCAGCATTTT. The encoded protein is CASSEAGTGYQPQHF.

As DNA, the CDR3 is TGTGCCAGCAGTGTCGGGGTCGGGGCCTACAATGAGCAGTTCTTC. As protein: CASSVGVGAYNEQFF. V usage is TRBV2 and J usage is TRBJ2-1; D is perhaps TRBD2 (5 bases). V lost 4 bases and J lost 2, with 12 bases in between. CDR3 size: 15 residues. Looked up from germline, CDR1 is SNHLY and CDR2 is FYNNEI.

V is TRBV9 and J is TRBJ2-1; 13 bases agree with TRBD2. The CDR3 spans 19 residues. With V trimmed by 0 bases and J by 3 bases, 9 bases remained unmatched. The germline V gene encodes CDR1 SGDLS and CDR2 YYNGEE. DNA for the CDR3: TGTGCCAGCAGCGTAGCGACTAGCGGGGGGACCCAACTCTACAATGAGCAGTTCTTC. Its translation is CASSVATSGGTQLYNEQFF.

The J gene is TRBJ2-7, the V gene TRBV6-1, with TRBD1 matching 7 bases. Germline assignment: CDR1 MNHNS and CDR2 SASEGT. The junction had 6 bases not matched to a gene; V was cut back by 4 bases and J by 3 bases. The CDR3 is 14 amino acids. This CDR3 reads CASSGLGQSYEQYF. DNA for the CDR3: TGTGCCAGCAGTGGCCTGGGACAGAGCTACGAGCAGTACTTC.

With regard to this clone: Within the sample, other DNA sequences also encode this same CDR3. CDR3: CASSLDSNYGYTF. The CDR3 DNA is TGTGCCAGCAGTTTAGACAGTAACTATGGCTACACCTTC. J is TRBJ1-2 and V is TRBV28; tentatively, D is TRBD1 (5 bases). The V gene's germline CDR1 is MDHEN and CDR2 SYDVKM. The CDR3 is 13 amino acids. Deletions cut 2 bases from V and 1 base from J, with 5 bases between.

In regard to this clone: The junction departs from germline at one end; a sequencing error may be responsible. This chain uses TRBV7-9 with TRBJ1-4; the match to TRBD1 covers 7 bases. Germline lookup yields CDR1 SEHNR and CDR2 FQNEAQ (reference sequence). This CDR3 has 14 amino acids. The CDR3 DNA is TGTTCCAGCAGCCCAGAAATGGACAGGGAAAAACTGTTTTTT. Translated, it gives CSSSPEMDREKLFF.

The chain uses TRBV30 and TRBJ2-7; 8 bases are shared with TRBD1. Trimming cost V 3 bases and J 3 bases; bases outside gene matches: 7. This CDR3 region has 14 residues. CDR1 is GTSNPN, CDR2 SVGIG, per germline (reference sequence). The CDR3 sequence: CAWRSRDRFYEQYF. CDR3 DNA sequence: TGTGCCTGGAGATCCCGGGACAGGTTCTACGAGCAGTACTTC.